This T cell receptor beta chain was captured by sequencing in a study of glioma-infiltrating T cells. Amplification of TCR alpha and beta CDR3 regions from RNA used iRepertoire nested multiplex PCR. Input was about 85-450 ng of tissue mRNA or PBMC total RNA. MiXCR, applied by TCRdb to the multiplex PCR reads, yields one record per CDR3 protein. Seen here are tens of thousands of distinct CDR3 sequences, about 37% observed once, and the top ten hold 35% to 40%. Concerning this clonotype itself: Its antigen is unknown.

Study findings and constraints: Very few CDR3 sequences were shared between tissue and blood. Above-expected tissue-blood divergence occurred in all gliomas, most in low-grade ones.

The V gene lost 1 base and the J gene lost 13 bases, with 20 bases spanning the gap. Germline lookup yields CDR1 DFQATT and CDR2 SNEGSKA (reference sequence). The CDR3 length is 13 residues. This sequence originates from a human donor with low-grade glioma or glioblastoma, undergoing nonglioma brain surgery, or in good health (not recorded which). The chain recombines TRBV20-1 with TRBJ2-7; D perhaps matches TRBD2 (5 bases). The sample consisted of glioma tissue, nonneoplastic brain tissue, or PBMCs (not recorded which). The CDR3 sequence: CSARVGVSYEKYF. The CDR3 nucleotides read TGCAGTGCTAGAGTGGGAGTTTCCTACGAGAAATACTTC.